The 14 T cell receptor beta chains below were found in one sample sequenced in a study of cytotoxic CD8 clonotypes in ibrutinib-treated CLL. TCRdb keeps only in-frame clones here, not all; method: immunoSEQ multiplex PCR. The sample holds about 140,000 clones, 80% seen once. Sequences were derived from PBMCs, sampled after 36 months of ibrutinib treatment. Receptors were obtained from a human donor with chronic lymphocytic leukemia.

The chain recombines TRBV7-9 with TRBJ2-3; no reliable D call. V lost 5 bases to trimming and J lost 1 base, with 13 bases between them. Germline-derived CDR1 and CDR2 are SEHNR and FQNEAQ (reference sequence). This CDR3 spans 15 amino acids. This chain's CDR3 is CASSAPFVGTDTQYF. In nucleotides, the CDR3 is TGTGCCAGCAGCGCCCCTTTCGTCGGCACAGATACGCAGTATTTT.

The J gene is TRBJ1-3, the V gene TRBV20-1; D is unclear. This CDR3 has 11 residues. Per germline, CDR1 DFQATT and CDR2 SNEGSKA (reference sequence). Deletions cut 3 bases from V and 3 bases from J, with 3 bases between. CDR3 loop: CSASLGNTIYF. CDR3 sequence (DNA): TGCAGTGCTAGCCTTGGAAACACCATATATTTT.

The chain joins TRBV27 to TRBJ1-2; no reliable D call. The germline V gene encodes CDR1 MNHEY and CDR2 SMNVEV (reference sequence). Trimming removed 3 bases from V and 5 bases from J, with 10 bases in between. The CDR3 has 13 residues. The DNA of the CDR3 is TGTGCCAGCAGTTTGGTCGGTTCTTATGGCTACACCTTC. This gives the protein CASSLVGSYGYTF.

The V and J genes are TRBV15 and TRBJ2-5, with 8 bases matching TRBD2. The CDR3 spans 15 residues. Germline V gene sequence: CDR1 LNHNV, CDR2 YYDKDF (reference sequence). Unmatched junction bases numbered 10, after V lost 5 bases and J lost 5 bases. The CDR3 sequence: CATSSRAGGLETQYF. CDR3 nucleotides: TGTGCCACCAGCTCCAGGGCGGGAGGTTTGGAGACCCAGTACTTC.

This clone was picked up many times. The V call is TRBV4-1, the J call TRBJ2-5; 9 bases are a match to TRBD2. Germline-derived CDR1 and CDR2 are MGHRA and YSYEKL. J was trimmed by 3 bases and V by 0 bases; bases with no gene match: 11. The CDR3 covers 18 residues. In DNA form, the CDR3 reads TGCGCCAGCAGCCAAGAAGGAAGGACTAGCGCTTTCAAAGAGACCCAGTACTTC. This translates into CASSQEGRTSAFKETQYF.

This chain connects TRBV6-1 to TRBJ2-3; a possible D gene is TRBD1 (6 bases). CDR1 and CDR2 (germline): MNHNS, SASEGT. V lost 7 bases to trimming and J lost 6 bases, with 20 bases between them. The CDR3 is 15 amino acids. DNA of the CDR3: TGTGCCAGCATCCTCGGGACACCCTTGTTGGATACGCAGTATTTT. It translates to CASILGTPLLDTQYF.

Written as DNA, the CDR3 is TGCGCCAGCAGCTGGCGGGACAACCAAGAGACCCAGTACTTC. Its translation: CASSWRDNQETQYF. The rearrangement uses TRBV5-1 and TRBJ2-5, with D perhaps being TRBD1 or TRBD2 (6 bases each). V lost 3 bases, J lost 0 bases, and 9 bases lay in between. From germline, CDR1 is SGHRS and CDR2 YFSETQ. The CDR3 extends over 14 amino acids.

The chain is built from TRBV7-9 and TRBJ1-2; D is perhaps TRBD1 (6 bases). This CDR3 is built from 14 residues. Germline V gene data show CDR1 as SEHNR and CDR2 as FQNEAQ (reference sequence). The V end was cut by 3 bases, the J end by 4 bases, with 12 bases between. Here the CDR3 DNA reads TGTGCCAGCAGCTTTTCACAGGGTGTCTATGGCTACACCTTC. Its protein is CASSFSQGVYGYTF.

V usage is TRBV5-1 and J usage is TRBJ2-2; the D gene is possibly TRBD1 (6 bases). The CDR3 length is 12 residues. Germline-derived CDR1 and CDR2 are SGHRS and YFSETQ. V shed 2 bases and J shed 8 bases, with 7 bases lying between them. The CDR3 nucleotides read TGCGCCAGCAGCTTAGACAGGGGGGAGCTGTTTTTT. This gives the protein CASSLDRGELFF.

This clone was counted a few times. The V call is TRBV6-5, the J call TRBJ2-7; 9 bases agree with TRBD1. V shed 5 bases and J 8 bases; nucleotides not matched to a gene: 10. This CDR3 has 14 residues. Germline V gene sequence: CDR1 MNHEY, CDR2 SVGAGI. CDR3 region: CASSPGTGSVKQYF. The CDR3 DNA sequence: TGTGCCAGCAGTCCCGGGACAGGGAGTGTCAAGCAGTACTTC.

This clone was detected a few times. The chain couples TRBV18 to TRBJ1-1, with D unclear. V was cut by 4 bases and J by 1 base, with 4 bases left in between. This CDR3 contains 12 residues. Germline V gives CDR1 KGHSH, CDR2 LQKENI. The CDR3 reads CASSLSNTEAFF. The CDR3 nucleotides are TGTGCCAGCTCACTCTCGAACACTGAAGCTTTCTTT.

This chain links TRBV5-1 with TRBJ1-1; the match to TRBD1 covers 7 bases. The CDR3 sequence is 14 residues long. V trimming: 4 bases; J trimming: 7 bases; junction bases outside the gene matches: 10. In germline, CDR1 is SGHRS, CDR2 YFSETQ. CDR3 coding DNA: TGCGCCAGCAGCCCCTGGGGGGGGACAGATGAAGCTTTCTTT. It is translated as CASSPWGGTDEAFF.

This sequence joins TRBV11-1 and TRBJ1-2; TRBD1 aligns across 9 bases. Trimming at V came to 4 bases and at J to 11 bases, leaving 5 bases not matched to a gene. Germline assignment: CDR1 SGHAT and CDR2 FQDESV (reference sequence). The CDR3 loop spans 12 amino acids. In DNA, the CDR3 is TGTGCCAGCAGCTCCATGGACAGGGGATACACCTTC. Protein sequence: CASSSMDRGYTF.

The chain has TRBV5-5 and TRBJ1-2, with D perhaps TRBD1 (6 bases). The V end lost 2 bases, the J end lost 6 bases, and 17 bases lay between the germline ends. The CDR3 consists of 15 residues. Germline V lookup: CDR1 SGHKS, CDR2 YYEKEE (reference sequence). The CDR3, as DNA: TGTGCCAGCAGCTTCCTAGTAACAGGGAGCCATGGCTACACCTTC. It translates to CASSFLVTGSHGYTF.